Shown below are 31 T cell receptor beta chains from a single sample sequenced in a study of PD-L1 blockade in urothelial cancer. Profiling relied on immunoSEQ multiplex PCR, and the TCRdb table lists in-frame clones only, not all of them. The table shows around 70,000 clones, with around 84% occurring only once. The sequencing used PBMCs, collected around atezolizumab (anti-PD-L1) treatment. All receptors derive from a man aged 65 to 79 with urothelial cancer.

CDR3 nucleotide sequence: TGCAGCGGGCTGGCCGGGACTACCTACGAGCAGTACTTC. It is translated as CSGLAGTTYEQYF. The chain recombines TRBV29-1 with TRBJ2-7; TRBD2 aligns across 7 bases. Per germline, CDR1 SQVTM and CDR2 ANQGSEA. V was clipped by 7 bases and J by 2 bases; unmatched bases: 8. The CDR3 extends over 13 amino acids.

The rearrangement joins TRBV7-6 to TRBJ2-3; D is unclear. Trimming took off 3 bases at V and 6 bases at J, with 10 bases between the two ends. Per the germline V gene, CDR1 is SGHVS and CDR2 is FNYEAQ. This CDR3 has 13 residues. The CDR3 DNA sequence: TGTGCCAGCAGCTTGAACCTCGGGGATACGCAGTATTTT. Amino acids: CASSLNLGDTQYF.

The CDR3 reads CASSYSERAGNTIYF. The CDR3 DNA sequence: TGTGCCAGCAGTTACTCGGAGAGAGCTGGAAACACCATATATTTT. The J gene is TRBJ1-3, the V gene TRBV6-5, with D unresolved. V gave up 0 bases and J gave up 2 bases, with 8 bases separating them. Germline V gene lookup returns CDR1 MNHEY and CDR2 SVGAGI. The CDR3 is made up of 15 amino acids.

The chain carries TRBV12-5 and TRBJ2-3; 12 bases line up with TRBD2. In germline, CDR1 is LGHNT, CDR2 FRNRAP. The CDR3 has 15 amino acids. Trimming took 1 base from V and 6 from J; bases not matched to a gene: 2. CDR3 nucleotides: TGTGCTAGTGGTTTGGGACTAGCGGGAGCGGATACGCAGTATTTT. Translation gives CASGLGLAGADTQYF.

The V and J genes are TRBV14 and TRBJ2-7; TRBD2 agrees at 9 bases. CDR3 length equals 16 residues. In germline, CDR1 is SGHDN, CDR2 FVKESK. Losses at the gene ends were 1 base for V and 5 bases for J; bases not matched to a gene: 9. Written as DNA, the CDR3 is TGTGCCAGCAGCCAAGTGTCGGGACTAGCCTTCCACGAGCAGTACTTC. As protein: CASSQVSGLAFHEQYF.

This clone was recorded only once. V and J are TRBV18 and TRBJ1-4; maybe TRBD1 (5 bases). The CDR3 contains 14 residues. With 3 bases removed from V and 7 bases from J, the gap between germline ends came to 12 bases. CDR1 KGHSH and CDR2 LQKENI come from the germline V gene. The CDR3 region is CASSPLGGVEKLFF. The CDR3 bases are TGTGCCAGCTCACCTCTGGGAGGGGTTGAAAAACTGTTTTTT.

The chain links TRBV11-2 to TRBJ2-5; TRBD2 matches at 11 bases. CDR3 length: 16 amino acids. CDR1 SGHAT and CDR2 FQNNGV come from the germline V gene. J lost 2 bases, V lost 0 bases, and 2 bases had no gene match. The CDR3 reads CASSLEGTSGQETQYF. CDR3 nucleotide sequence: TGTGCCAGCAGCTTAGAGGGGACTAGCGGACAAGAGACCCAGTACTTC. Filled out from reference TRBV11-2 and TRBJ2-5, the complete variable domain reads EAGVAQSPRYKIIEKRQSVAFWCNPISGHATLYWYQQILGQGPKLLIQFQNNGVVDDSQLPKDRFSAERLKGVDSTLKIQPAKLEDSAVYLCASSLEGTSGQETQYFGPGTRLLVL.

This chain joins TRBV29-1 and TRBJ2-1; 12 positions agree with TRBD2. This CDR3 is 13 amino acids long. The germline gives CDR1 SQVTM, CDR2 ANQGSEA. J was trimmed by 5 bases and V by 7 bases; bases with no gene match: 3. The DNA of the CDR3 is TGCAGCGGGGGACTAGCGGGCCACAATGAGCAGTTCTTC. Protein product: CSGGLAGHNEQFF.

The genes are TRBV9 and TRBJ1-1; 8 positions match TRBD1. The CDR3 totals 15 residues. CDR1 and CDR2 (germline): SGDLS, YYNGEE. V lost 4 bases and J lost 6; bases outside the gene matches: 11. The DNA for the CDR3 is TGTGCCAGCAGCCCCTCTGAGGGACAGGTCCCTGAAGCTTTCTTT. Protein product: CASSPSEGQVPEAFF.

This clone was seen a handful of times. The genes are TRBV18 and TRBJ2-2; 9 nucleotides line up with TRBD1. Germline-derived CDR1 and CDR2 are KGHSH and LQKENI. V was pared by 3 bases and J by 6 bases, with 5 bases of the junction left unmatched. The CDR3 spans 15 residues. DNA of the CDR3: TGTGCCAGCTCACCTCGACAGGGGGGATCCGGGGAGCTGTTTTTT. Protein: CASSPRQGGSGELFF.

DNA for the CDR3: TGTGCCAGCAGCGGGAGCGGGAGGGCCAGCACCGGGGAGCTGTTTTTT. Residues: CASSGSGRASTGELFF. J is TRBJ2-2 and V is TRBV9; TRBD2 matches 10 bases. The CDR3 has 16 amino acids. The V gene end was trimmed by 3 bases and the J gene end by 4 bases; junction bases not matched to a gene: 6. Germline V gene data show CDR1 as SGDLS and CDR2 as YYNGEE.

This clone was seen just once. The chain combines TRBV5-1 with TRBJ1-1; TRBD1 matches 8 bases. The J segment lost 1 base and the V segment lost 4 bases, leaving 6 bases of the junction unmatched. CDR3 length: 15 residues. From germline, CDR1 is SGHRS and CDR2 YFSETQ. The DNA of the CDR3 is TGCGCCAGCAGCGGAACCGGGACAGGGAACACTGAAGCTTTCTTT. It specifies CASSGTGTGNTEAFF.

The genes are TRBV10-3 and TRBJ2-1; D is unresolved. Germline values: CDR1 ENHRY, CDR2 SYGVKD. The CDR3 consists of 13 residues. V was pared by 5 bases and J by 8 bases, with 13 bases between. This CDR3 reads CAISPAPRDEQFF. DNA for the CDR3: TGTGCCATCAGTCCGGCCCCTCGGGATGAGCAGTTCTTC.

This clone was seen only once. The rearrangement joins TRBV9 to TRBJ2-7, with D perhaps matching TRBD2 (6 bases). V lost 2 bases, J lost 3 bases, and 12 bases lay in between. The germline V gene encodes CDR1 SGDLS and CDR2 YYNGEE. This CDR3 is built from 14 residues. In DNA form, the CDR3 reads TGTGCCAGCAGCGTTCATGGGGAGGTCTACGAGCAGTACTTC. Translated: CASSVHGEVYEQYF.

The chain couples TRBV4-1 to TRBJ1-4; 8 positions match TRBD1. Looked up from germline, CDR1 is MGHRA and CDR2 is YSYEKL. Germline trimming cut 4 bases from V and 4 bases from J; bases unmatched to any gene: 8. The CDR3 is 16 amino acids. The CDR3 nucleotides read TGCGCCAGCAGCCCAGGACAGGGAACCCTTAATGAAAAACTGTTTTTT. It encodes CASSPGQGTLNEKLFF.

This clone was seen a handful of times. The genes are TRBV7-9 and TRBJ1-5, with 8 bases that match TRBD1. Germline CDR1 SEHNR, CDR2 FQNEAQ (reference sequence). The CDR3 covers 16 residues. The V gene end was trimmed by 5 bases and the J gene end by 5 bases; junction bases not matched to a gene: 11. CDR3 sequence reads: CASSAGQVSLHQPQHF. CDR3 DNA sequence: TGTGCCAGCAGCGCGGGACAGGTGAGTCTCCATCAGCCCCAGCATTTT.

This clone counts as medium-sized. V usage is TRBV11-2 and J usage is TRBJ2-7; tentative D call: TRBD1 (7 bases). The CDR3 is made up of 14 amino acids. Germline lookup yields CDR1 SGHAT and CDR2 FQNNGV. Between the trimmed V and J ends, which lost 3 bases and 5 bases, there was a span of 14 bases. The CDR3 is CASSLPGGYHEQYF. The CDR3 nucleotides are TGTGCCAGCAGCTTGCCAGGGGGGTACCACGAGCAGTACTTC.

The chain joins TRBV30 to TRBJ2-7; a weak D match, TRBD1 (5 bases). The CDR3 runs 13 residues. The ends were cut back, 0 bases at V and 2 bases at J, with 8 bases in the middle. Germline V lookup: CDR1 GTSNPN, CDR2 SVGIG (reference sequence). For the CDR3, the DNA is TGTGCCTGGAGTGTTGGACACCCCTACGAGCAGTACTTC. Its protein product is CAWSVGHPYEQYF.

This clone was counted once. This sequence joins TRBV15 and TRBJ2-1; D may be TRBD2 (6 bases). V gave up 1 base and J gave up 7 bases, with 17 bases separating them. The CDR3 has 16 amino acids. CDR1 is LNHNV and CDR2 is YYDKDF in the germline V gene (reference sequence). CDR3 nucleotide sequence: TGTGCCACCAGCAGAGTTACGGGAGTAGTGGGGAATGAGCAGTTCTTC. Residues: CATSRVTGVVGNEQFF.

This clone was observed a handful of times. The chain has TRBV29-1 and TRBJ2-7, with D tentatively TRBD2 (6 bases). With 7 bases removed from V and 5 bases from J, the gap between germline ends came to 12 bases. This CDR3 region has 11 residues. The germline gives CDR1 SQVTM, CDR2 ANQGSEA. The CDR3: CSARTGDEQYF. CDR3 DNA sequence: TGCAGCGCCCGGACGGGGGACGAGCAGTACTTC.

The CDR3 DNA is TGTGCCAGCAGTTCCCCAGGGAGCGGGGGGAGCTCCTACGAGCAGTACTTC. This sequence encodes CASSSPGSGGSSYEQYF. The rearrangement links TRBV28 to TRBJ2-7; TRBD2 matches at 9 bases. Germline V gives CDR1 MDHEN, CDR2 SYDVKM. The CDR3 contains 17 residues. The V gene end was trimmed by 4 bases and the J gene end by 0 bases; junction bases not matched to a gene: 10.

The CDR3: CASSLGGVITEAFF. Written as DNA, the CDR3 is TGTGCCAGCAGCTTAGGGGGCGTTATAACTGAAGCTTTCTTT. The J gene is TRBJ1-1, the V gene TRBV5-5, with 7 bases that match TRBD1. The CDR3 has 14 residues. CDR1 is SGHKS, CDR2 YYEKEE, per germline (reference sequence). The J segment lost 5 bases and the V segment lost 2 bases, leaving 6 bases of the junction unmatched. Full variable domain (outside the CDR3, taken from reference TRBV5-5 and TRBJ1-1): DAGVTQSPTHLIKTRGQQVTLRCSPISGHKSVSWYQQVLGQGPQFIFQYYEKEERGRGNFPDRFSARQFPNYSSELNVNALLLGDSALYLCASSLGGVITEAFFGQGTRLTVV.

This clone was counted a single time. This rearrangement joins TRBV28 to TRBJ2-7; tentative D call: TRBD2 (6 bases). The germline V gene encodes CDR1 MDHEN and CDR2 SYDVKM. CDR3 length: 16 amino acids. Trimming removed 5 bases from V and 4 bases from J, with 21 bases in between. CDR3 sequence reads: CASSPGGTATSYEQYF. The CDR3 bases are TGTGCCAGCAGTCCCGGCGGGACGGCCACCTCTTACGAGCAGTACTTC.

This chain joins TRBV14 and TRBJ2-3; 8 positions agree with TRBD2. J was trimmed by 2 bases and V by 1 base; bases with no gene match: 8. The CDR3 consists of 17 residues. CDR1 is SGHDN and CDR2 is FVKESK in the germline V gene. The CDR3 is CASSQGRLAGVTDTQYF. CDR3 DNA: TGTGCCAGCAGCCAAGGTCGGCTAGCGGGTGTCACAGATACGCAGTATTTT.

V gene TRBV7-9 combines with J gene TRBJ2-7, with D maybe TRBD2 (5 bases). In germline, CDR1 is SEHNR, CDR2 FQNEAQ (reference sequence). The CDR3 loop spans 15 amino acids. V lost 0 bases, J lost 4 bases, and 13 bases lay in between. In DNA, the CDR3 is TGTGCCAGCAGCTTAGCAGGAGGAGGAGAGTACGAGCAGTACTTC. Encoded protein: CASSLAGGGEYEQYF.

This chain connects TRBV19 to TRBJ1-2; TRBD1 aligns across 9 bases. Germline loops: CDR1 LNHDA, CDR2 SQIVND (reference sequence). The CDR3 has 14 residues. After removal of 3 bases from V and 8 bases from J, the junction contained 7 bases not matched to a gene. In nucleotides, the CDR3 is TGTGCCAGTAGTATTACAGGGGGCGCAGGGGGCTACACCTTC. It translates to CASSITGGAGGYTF.

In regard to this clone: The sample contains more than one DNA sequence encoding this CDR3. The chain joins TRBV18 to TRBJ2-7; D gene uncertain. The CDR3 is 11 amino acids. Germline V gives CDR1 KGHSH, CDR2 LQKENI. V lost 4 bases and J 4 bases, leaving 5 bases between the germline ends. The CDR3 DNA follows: TGTGCCAGCTCACAAGAGTACGAGCAGTACTTC. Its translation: CASSQEYEQYF.

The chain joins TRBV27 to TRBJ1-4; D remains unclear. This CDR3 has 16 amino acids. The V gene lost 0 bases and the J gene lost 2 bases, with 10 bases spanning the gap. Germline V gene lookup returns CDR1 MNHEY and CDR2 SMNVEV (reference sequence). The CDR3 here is CASSLSPFQTNEKLFF. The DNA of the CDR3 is TGTGCCAGCAGTTTATCGCCTTTTCAGACTAATGAAAAACTGTTTTTT.

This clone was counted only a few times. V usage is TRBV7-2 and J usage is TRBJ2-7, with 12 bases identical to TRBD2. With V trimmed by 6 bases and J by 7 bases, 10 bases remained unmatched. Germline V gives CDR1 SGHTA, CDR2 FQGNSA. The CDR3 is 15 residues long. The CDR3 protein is CASSLWTSGNSEQYF. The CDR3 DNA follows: TGTGCCAGCAGTTTATGGACTAGCGGGAATTCAGAGCAGTACTTC. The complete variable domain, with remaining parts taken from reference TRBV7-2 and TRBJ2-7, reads GAGVSQSPSNKVTEKGKDVELRCDPISGHTALYWYRQSLGQGLEFLIYFQGNSAPDKSGLPSDRFSAERTGGSVSTLTIQRTQQEDSAVYLCASSLWTSGNSEQYFGPGTRLTVT.

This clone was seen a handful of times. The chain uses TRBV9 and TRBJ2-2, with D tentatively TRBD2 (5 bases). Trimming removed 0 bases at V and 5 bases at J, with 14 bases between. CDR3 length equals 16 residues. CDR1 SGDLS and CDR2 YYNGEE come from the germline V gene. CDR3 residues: CASSVEEGSVTGELFF. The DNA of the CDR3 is TGTGCCAGCAGCGTAGAAGAGGGTAGCGTGACCGGGGAGCTGTTTTTT. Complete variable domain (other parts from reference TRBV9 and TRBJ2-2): DSGVTQTPKHLITATGQRVTLRCSPRSGDLSVYWYQQSLDQGLQFLIQYYNGEERAKGNILERFSAQQFPDLHSELNLSSLELGDSALYFCASSVEEGSVTGELFFGEGSRLTVL.

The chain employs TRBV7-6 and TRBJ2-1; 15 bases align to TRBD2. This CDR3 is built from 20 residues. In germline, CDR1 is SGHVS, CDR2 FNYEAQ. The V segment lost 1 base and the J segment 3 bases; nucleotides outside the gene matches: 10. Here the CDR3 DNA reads TGTGCCAGCAGCTTAGGAGGTGGGGGACTAGCGGGAGGCGTCTACAATGAGCAGTTCTTC. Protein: CASSLGGGGLAGGVYNEQFF.